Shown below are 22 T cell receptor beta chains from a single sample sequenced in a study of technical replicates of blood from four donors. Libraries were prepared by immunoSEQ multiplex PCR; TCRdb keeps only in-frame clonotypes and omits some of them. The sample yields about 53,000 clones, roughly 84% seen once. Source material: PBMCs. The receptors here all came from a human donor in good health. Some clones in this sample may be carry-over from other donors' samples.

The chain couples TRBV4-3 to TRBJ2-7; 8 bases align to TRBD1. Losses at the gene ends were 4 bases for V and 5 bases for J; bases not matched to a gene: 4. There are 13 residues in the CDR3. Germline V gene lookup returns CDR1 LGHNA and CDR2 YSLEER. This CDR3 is CASSRGQGDEQYF. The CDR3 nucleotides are TGCGCCAGCAGCCGCGGACAGGGAGACGAGCAGTACTTC.

The CDR3 is CASSLELHHTDTQYF. In DNA form, the CDR3 reads TGTGCCAGCAGCTTAGAACTCCATCACACAGATACGCAGTATTTT. This rearrangement joins TRBV7-2 to TRBJ2-3; D unresolved. Trimming removed 1 base from V and 2 bases from J, with 10 bases in between. The CDR3 is made up of 15 amino acids. Germline V CDR1 and CDR2: SGHTA, FQGNSA.

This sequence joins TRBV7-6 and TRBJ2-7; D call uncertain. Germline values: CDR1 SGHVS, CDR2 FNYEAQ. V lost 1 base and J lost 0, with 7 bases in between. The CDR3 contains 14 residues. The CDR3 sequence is CASSLVANSYEQYF. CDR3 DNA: TGTGCCAGCAGCTTAGTAGCCAACTCCTACGAGCAGTACTTC.

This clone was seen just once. The CDR3 DNA follows: TGTGCCAGCAGCCAGGGGGTAGGTGAGCAGTACTTC. Protein: CASSQGVGEQYF. The rearrangement links TRBV7-2 to TRBJ2-7; 7 bases align to TRBD1. This CDR3 region has 12 residues. The germline V gene has CDR1 SGHTA and CDR2 FQGNSA. J gave up 7 bases and V 5 bases, and 5 bases lay outside the gene matches.

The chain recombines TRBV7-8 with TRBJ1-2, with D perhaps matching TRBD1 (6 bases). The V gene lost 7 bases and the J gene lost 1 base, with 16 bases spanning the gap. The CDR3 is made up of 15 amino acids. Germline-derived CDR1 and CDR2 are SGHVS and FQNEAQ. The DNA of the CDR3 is TGTGCCAGCACCCCAATACCGGACAGTAACTATGGCTACACCTTC. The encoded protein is CASTPIPDSNYGYTF.

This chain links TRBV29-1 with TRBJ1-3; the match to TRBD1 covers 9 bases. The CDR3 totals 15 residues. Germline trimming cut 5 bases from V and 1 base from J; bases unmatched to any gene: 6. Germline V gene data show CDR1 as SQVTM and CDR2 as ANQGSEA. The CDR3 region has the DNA TGCAGCGTTAATACAGGGGGCTCGTCTGGAAACACCATATATTTT. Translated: CSVNTGGSSGNTIYF.

CDR3 nucleotide sequence: TGTGCCAGCAGTGGGTACAGGTTGGGGTACGAGCAGTACTTC. Translation: CASSGYRLGYEQYF. This sequence joins TRBV6-5 and TRBJ2-7; D might be TRBD1 (5 bases). This CDR3 comprises 14 residues. Germline V CDR1 and CDR2: MNHEY, SVGAGI. The V end lost 5 bases, the J end lost 4 bases, and 15 bases lay between the germline ends.

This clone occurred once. This CDR3 is CATRGVQQTQYF. The CDR3 region has the DNA TGTGCCACCAGAGGGGTTCAACAGACCCAGTACTTC. The V gene is TRBV6-1, the J gene TRBJ2-5; D may be TRBD1 or TRBD2 (5 bases each). Trimming left V 10 bases short and J 6 bases short, with 15 bases between. This CDR3 comprises 12 residues. CDR1 MNHNS and CDR2 SASEGT come from the germline V gene.

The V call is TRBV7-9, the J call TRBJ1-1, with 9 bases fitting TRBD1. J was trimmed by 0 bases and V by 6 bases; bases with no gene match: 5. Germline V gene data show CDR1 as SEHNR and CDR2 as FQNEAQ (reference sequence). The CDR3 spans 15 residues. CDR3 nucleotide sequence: TGTGCCAGCAGTCTTCGGACAGGGGTGAACACTGAAGCTTTCTTT. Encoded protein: CASSLRTGVNTEAFF. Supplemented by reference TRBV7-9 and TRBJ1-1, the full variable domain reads DTGVSQNPRHKITKRGQNVTFRCDPISEHNRLYWYRQTLGQGPEFLTYFQNEAQLEKSRLLSDRFSAERPKGSFSTLEIQRTEQGDSAMYLCASSLRTGVNTEAFFGQGTRLTVV.

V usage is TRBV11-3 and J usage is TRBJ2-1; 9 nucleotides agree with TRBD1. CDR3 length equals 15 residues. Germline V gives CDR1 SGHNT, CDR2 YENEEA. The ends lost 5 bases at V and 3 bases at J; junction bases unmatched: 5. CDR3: CASSPTGGLYNEQFF. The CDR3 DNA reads TGTGCCAGCAGCCCCACAGGGGGCCTCTACAATGAGCAGTTCTTC.

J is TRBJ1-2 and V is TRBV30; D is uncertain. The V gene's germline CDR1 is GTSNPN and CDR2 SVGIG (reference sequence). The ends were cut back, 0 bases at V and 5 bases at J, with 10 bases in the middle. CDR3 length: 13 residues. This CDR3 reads CAWSVPGGYGYTF. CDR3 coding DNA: TGTGCCTGGAGTGTACCGGGAGGGTATGGCTACACCTTC. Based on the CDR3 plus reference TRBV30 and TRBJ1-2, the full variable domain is SQTIHQWPATLVQPVGSPLSLECTVEGTSNPNLYWYRQAAGRGLQLLFYSVGIGQISSEVPQNLSASRPQDRQFILSSKKLLLSDSGFYLCAWSVPGGYGYTFGSGTRLTVV.

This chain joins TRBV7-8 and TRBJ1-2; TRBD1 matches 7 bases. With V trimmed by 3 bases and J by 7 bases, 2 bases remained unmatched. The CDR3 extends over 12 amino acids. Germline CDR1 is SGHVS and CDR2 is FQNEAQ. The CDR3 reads CASSFTGAGYTF. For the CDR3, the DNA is TGTGCCAGCAGCTTTACAGGGGCTGGCTACACCTTC.

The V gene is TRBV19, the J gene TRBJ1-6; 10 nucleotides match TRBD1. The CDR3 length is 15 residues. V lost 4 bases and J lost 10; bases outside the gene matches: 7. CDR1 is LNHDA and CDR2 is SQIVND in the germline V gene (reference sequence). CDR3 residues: CASSRGGTGASPLHF. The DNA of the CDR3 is TGTGCCAGTAGTAGGGGGGGGACAGGGGCCTCACCCCTCCACTTT.

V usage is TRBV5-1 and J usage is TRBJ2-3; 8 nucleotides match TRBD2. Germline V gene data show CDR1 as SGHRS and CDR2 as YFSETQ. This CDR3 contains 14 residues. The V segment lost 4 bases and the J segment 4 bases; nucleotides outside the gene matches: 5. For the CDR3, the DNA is TGCGCCAGCAGCGCGGGGGGTTATGCAGATACGCAGTATTTT. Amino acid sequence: CASSAGGYADTQYF. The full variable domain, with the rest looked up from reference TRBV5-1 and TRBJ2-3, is KAGVTQTPRYLIKTRGQQVTLSCSPISGHRSVSWYQQTPGQGLQFLFEYFSETQRNKGNFPGRFSGRQFSNSRSEMNVSTLELGDSALYLCASSAGGYADTQYFGPGTRLTVL.

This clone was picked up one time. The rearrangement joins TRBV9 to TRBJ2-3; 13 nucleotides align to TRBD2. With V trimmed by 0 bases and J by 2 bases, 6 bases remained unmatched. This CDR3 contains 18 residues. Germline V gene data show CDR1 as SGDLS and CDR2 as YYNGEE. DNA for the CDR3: TGTGCCAGCAGCGTAGAACTAGCGGGAGGGCCGTACACAGATACGCAGTATTTT. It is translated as CASSVELAGGPYTDTQYF. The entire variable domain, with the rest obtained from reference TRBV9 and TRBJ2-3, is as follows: DSGVTQTPKHLITATGQRVTLRCSPRSGDLSVYWYQQSLDQGLQFLIQYYNGEERAKGNILERFSAQQFPDLHSELNLSSLELGDSALYFCASSVELAGGPYTDTQYFGPGTRLTVL.

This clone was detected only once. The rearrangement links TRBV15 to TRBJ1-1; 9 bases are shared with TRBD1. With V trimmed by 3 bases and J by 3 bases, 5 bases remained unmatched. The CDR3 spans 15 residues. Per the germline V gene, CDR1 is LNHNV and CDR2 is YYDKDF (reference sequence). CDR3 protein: CATSRGQGSDTEAFF. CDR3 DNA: TGTGCCACCAGCAGGGGACAGGGATCGGACACTGAAGCTTTCTTT.

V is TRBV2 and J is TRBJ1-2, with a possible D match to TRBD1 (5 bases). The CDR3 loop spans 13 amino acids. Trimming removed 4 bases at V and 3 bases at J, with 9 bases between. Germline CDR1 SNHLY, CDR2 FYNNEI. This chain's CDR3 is CASSGEGHYGYTF. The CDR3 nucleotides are TGTGCCAGCAGTGGGGAGGGGCACTATGGCTACACCTTC.

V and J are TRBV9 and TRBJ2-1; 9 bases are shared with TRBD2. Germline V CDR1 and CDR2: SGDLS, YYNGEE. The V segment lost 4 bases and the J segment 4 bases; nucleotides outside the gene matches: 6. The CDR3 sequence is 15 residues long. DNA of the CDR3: TGTGCCAGCAGCCCCGAGCTAGCGGGGTACAATGAGCAGTTCTTC. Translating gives CASSPELAGYNEQFF.

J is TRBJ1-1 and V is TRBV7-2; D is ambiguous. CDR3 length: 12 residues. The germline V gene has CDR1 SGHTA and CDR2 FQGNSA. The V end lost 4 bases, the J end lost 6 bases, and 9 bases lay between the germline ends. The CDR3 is CASSSETPEAFF. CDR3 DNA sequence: TGTGCCAGCAGCTCAGAGACACCTGAAGCTTTCTTT. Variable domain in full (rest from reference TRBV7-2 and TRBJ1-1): GAGVSQSPSNKVTEKGKDVELRCDPISGHTALYWYRQSLGQGLEFLIYFQGNSAPDKSGLPSDRFSAERTGGSVSTLTIQRTQQEDSAVYLCASSSETPEAFFGQGTRLTVV.

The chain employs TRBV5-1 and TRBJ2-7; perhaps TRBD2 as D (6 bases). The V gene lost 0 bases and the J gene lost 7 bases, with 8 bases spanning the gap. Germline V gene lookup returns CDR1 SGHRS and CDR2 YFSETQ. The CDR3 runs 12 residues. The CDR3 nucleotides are TGCGCCAGCAGCTTGGTGGGGGGTGAGCAGTACTTC. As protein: CASSLVGGEQYF.

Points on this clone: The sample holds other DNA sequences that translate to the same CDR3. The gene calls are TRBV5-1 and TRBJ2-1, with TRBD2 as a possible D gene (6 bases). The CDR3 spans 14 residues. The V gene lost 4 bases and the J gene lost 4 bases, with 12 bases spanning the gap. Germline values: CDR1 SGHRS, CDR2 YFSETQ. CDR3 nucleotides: TGCGCCAGCAGCGGTAGCGGAGCATACAATGAGCAGTTCTTC. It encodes CASSGSGAYNEQFF.

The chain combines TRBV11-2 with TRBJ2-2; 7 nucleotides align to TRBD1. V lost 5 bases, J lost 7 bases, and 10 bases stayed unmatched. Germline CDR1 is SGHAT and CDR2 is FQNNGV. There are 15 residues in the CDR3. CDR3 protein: CASSKNRGAIGELFF. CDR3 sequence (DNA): TGTGCCAGCAGCAAAAACAGGGGTGCAATCGGGGAGCTGTTTTTT.